The clone carrying this T cell receptor beta chain was seen a single time. Its target is unknown. This table comes from immunoSEQ multiplex PCR, and its TCRdb copy is limited to in-frame clones, with some not included. This sample has around 84,000 clones, with around 91% found just once. This specimen comes from a study of T cell responses to AZD1222 COVID-19 vaccine. Findings of the study overall: Donors in the cohort were predominantly white British and more often female, and clonal diversity was possibly underestimated.

Sample: peripheral blood, taken on day 0 of AZD1222 vaccination. The receptor comes from an adult in good health.

The CDR3 coding sequence is TGTGCCAGCAACCCCGGGGTAGCGGGAGGAGATACGCAGTATTTT. Amino acids: CASNPGVAGGDTQYF. The J gene is TRBJ2-3, the V gene TRBV9; 10 bases are a match to TRBD2. This CDR3 comprises 15 residues. Germline loops: CDR1 SGDLS, CDR2 YYNGEE. V lost 6 bases to trimming and J lost 5 bases; unmatched junction nucleotides: 9.